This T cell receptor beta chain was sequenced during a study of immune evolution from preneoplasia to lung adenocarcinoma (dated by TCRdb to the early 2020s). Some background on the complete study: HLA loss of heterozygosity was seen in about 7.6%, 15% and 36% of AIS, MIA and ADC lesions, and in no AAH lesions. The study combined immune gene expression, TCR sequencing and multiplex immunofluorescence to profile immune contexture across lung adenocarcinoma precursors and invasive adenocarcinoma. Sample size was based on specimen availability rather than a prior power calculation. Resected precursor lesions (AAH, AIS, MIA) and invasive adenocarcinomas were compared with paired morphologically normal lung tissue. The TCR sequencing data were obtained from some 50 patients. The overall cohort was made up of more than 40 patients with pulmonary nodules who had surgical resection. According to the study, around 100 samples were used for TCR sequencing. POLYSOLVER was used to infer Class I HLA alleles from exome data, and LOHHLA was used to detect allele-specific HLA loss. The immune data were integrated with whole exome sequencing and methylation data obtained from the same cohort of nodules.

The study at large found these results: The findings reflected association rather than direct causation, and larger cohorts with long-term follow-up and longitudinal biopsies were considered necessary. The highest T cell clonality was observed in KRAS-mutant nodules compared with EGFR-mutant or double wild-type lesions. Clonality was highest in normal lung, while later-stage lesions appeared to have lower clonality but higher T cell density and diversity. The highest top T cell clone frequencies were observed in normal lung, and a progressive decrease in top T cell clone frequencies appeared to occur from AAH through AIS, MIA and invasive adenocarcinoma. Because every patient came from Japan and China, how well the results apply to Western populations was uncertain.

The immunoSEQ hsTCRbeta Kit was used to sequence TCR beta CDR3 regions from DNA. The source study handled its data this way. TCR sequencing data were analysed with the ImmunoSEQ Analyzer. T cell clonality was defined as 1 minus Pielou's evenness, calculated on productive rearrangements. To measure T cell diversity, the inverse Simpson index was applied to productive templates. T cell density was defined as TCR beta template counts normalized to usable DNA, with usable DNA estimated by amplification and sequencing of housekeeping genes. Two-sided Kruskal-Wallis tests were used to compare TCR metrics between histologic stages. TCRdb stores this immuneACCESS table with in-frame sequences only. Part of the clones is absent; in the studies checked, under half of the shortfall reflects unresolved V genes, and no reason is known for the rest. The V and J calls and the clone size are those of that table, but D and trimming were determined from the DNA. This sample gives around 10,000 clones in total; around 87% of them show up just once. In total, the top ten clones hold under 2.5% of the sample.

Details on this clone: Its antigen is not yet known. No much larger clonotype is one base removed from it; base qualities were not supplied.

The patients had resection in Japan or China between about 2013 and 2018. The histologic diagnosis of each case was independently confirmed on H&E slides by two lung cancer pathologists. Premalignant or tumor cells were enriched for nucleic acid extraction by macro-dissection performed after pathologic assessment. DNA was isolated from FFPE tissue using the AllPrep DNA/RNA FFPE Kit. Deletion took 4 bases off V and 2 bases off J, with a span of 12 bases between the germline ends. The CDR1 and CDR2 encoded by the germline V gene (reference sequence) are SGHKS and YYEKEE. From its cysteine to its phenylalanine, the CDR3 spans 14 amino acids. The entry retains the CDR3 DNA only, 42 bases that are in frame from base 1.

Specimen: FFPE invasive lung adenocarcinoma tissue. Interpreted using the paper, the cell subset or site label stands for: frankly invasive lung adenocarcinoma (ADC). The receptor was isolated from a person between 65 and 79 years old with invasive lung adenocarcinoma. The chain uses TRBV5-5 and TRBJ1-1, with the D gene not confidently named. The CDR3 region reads CASSHLSTNTEAFF. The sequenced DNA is TGTGCCAGCAGCCACTTATCGACAAACACTGAAGCTTTCTTT.